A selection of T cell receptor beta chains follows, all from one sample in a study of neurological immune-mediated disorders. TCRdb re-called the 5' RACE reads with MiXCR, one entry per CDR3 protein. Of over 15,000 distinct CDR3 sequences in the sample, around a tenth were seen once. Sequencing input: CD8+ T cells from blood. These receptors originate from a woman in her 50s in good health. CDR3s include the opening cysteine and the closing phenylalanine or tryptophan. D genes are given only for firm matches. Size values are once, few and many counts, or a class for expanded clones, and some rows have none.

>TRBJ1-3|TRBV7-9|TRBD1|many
TGTGCCAGCAGTCCTCTTACAGGGGTATTTGGAAACACCATATATTTT
CASSPLTGVFGNTIYF
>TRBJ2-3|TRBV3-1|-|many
TGTGCCAGCAGCCAAGTAGCCACTACGACAGATACGCAGTATTTT
CASSQVATTTDTQYF
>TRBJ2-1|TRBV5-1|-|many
TGCGCCAGCAGCCGCCGTCCGGAGGGTCACGGCAATGAGCAGTTCTTC
CASSRRPEGHGNEQFF
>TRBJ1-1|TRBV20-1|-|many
TGCAGTGCTAGTGACTACACTGAAGCTTTCTTT
CSASDYTEAFF
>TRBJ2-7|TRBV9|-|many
TGTGCCAGCAGCGGCTCTCCGGGACCGTATCCCTACGAGCAGTACTTC
CASSGSPGPYPYEQYF
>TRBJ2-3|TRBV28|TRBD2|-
TGTGCCAGCAGTGACGCCGGGGGGGCTGGAGCAGATACGCAGTATTTT
CASSDAGGAGADTQYF
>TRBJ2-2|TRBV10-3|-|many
TGTGCCATCAGTGGTGCCGGGGAGCTGTTTTTT
CAISGAGELFF
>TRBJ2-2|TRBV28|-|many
TGTGCCAGCAGTCTTGTGGGGGCTGGCGGGGAGCTGTTTTTT
CASSLVGAGGELFF
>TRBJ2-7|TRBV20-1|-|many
TGCAGTGCTAGATCTGAGGAGACACCTGCCTACGAGCAGTACTTC
CSARSEETPAYEQYF
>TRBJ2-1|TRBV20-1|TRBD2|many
TGCAGTGCTAGAGATCTACTAGCGGGAGAGTACAATGAGCAGTTCTTC
CSARDLLAGEYNEQFF
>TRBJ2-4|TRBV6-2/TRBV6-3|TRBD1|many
TGTGCCAGCAGCCCCGGACAGGGCCTTCAGTACTTC
CASSPGQGLQYF
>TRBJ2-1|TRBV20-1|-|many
TGCAGTGCGCCCTCGGGGGGCGAAACGTTTTTC
CSAPSGGETFF
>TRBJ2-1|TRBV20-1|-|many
TGCAGTGCTAAAGATCTAGCTCTTACCTCCTACAATGAGCAGTTCTTC
CSAKDLALTSYNEQFF
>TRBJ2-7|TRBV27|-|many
TGTGCCAGCAGTCCGTCCGGAGGCTCCTACGAGCAGTACTTC
CASSPSGGSYEQYF
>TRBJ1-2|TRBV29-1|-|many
TGCAGCGTTGAAGTTTCAAGAAACTATGGCTACACCTTC
CSVEVSRNYGYTF
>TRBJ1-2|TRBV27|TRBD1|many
TGTGCCAGCAGTCCCCAGGGACAGTTCTATGGCTACACCTTC
CASSPQGQFYGYTF
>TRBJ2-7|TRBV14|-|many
TGTGCCAGCAGTACCTTTCCAGGACCCACGAACGAGCAGTACTTC
CASSTFPGPTNEQYF
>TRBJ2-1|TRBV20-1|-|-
TGCAGTGCTAGACCTCGGGGTAGCTCCTACAATGAGCAGTTCTTC
CSARPRGSSYNEQFF
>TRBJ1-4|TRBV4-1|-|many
TGCGCCAGCAGTCAAGGGTCAGCTAATGAAAAACTGTTTTTT
CASSQGSANEKLFF
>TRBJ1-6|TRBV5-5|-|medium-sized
TGTGCCAGCAGCCGGGGCGTAGGGACATCTCAAAATTCACCCCTCCACTTT
CASSRGVGTSQNSPLHF
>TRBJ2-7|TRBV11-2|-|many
TGTGCCAGCAGCCCAGACATCACCTACGAGCAGTACTTC
CASSPDITYEQYF
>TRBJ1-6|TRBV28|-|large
TGTGCCAGCAGTGAAAGTGGTGGCGGTCATTCACCCCTCCACTTT
CASSESGGGHSPLHF
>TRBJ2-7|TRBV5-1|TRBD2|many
TGCGCCAGCAGCCGGACTAGCGGGAGTAATTACGAGCAGTACTTC
CASSRTSGSNYEQYF
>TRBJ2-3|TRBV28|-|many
TGTGCCAGCAGTCGGCTCACGCAGTATTTT
CASSRLTQYF
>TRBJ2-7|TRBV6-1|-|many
TGTGCCAGCAGTGCGACGACGGTGAACTACGAGCAGTACTTC
CASSATTVNYEQYF
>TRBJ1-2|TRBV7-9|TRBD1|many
TGTGCCAGCAGCGTGTCAGGCAGGGGGGAGGATGGCTACACCTTC
CASSVSGRGEDGYTF
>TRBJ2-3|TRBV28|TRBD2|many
TGTGCCAGCAGTTTAGGTATGGCGGGAGGTCGGTCAGATACGCAGTATTTT
CASSLGMAGGRSDTQYF
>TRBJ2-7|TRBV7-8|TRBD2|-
TGTGCCAGCAGTCGGGAGGACGAGCAGTACTTC
CASSREDEQYF
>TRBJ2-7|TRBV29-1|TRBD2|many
TGCAGCGTCGAGCGGGGATACGAGCAGTACTTC
CSVERGYEQYF
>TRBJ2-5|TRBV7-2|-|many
TGTGCCAGCAGCACCTGGGGGGAGACCCAGTACTTC
CASSTWGETQYF
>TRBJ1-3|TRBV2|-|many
TGTGCCAGCAGTGAGGGAAGGGCTGGAAACACCATATATTTT
CASSEGRAGNTIYF
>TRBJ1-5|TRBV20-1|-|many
TGCAGTGCGAGGGAATGGGTCAAAAATCAGCCCCAGCATTTT
CSAREWVKNQPQHF
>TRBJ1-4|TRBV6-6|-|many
TGTGCCAGCAGTTACACCCGGAGTAGGGCGTTAGAAAAACTGTTTTTT
CASSYTRSRALEKLFF
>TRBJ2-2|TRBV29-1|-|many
TGCAGCGTTGAAGTGAGGTCCGGGGAGCTGTTTTTT
CSVEVRSGELFF
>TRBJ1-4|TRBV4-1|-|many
TGCGCCAGCAGCTTTACAGGGCCCCCTAATGAAAAACTGTTTTTT
CASSFTGPPNEKLFF
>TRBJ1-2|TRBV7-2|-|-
TGTGCCAGCTCCGTTTCTGCAGCTAACTATGGCTACACCTTC
CASSVSAANYGYTF
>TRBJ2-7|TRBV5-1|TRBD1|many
TGCGCCAGCAGCTACGGACAGGGCGAATTCTACGAGCAGTACTTC
CASSYGQGEFYEQYF
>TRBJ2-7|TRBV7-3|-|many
TGTGCCAGCAGCTTACATGTGGGAAGGGAGCAGTACTTC
CASSLHVGREQYF
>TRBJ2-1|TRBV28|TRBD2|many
TGTGCCAGCAGTACACGGACTAGCGGTGTATCCGGGCAGTTCTTC
CASSTRTSGVSGQFF
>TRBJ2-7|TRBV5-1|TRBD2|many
TGCGCCACCGCGAGAACTAGCGGGGCCTACGAGCAGTACTTC
CATARTSGAYEQYF
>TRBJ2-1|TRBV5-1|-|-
TGCGCCAGCAGCTTGGCCTCTCTTATCCAAGCAAGGAATGAGCAGTTCTTC
CASSLASLIQARNEQFF
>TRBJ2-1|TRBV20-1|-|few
TGCAGTGCTAGAGAGGAGGTTTGGCAAACTGAGCAGTTCTTC
CSAREEVWQTEQFF
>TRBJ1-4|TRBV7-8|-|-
TGTGCCAGCAGCTTAGGGGCCCTAAATGAAAAACTGTTTTTT
CASSLGALNEKLFF
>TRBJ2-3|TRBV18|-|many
TGTGCCAGCTCACCACCCCAGCTATACACAGATACGCAGTATTTT
CASSPPQLYTDTQYF
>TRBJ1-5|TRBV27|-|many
TGTGCCAGCAGTTTAAACCCCACGGGCGTCAATCAGCCCCAGCATTTT
CASSLNPTGVNQPQHF
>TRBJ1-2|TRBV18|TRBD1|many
TGTGCCAGCTCACTTTCCGGGACAGGGAGGCATGGCTACACCTTC
CASSLSGTGRHGYTF
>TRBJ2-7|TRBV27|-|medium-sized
TGTGCCAGCGCCTTCGGGACCCCGCGGAACGAGCAGTACTTC
CASAFGTPRNEQYF
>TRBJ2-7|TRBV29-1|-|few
TGCAGCGTGACCGGACTCCCACCCTCCTACGAGCAGTACTTC
CSVTGLPPSYEQYF
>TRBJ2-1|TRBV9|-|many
TGTGCCAGCAGCGTTGTTAGCTCTGGCGGGCAGTTCTTC
CASSVVSSGGQFF
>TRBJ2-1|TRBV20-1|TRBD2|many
TGCAGTGCTAGCTTTGCGGGGGGGCTAAGGAATGAGCAGTTCTTC
CSASFAGGLRNEQFF
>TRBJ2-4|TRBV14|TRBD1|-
TGTGCCAGCAGCAGAGATCGGGACAGGGGTTACATTCAGTACTTC
CASSRDRDRGYIQYF
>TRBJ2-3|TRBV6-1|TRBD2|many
TGTGCCAGCAGTTGGACTAGCGGTTCGTCGGATACGCAGTATTTT
CASSWTSGSSDTQYF
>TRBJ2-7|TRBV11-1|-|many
TGTGCCAGCAGCTTAGCTCATTTGACCGAGCAGTACTTC
CASSLAHLTEQYF
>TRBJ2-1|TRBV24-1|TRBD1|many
TGTGCCACCGAGGGACAGGGGGTCTACAATGAGCAGTTCTTC
CATEGQGVYNEQFF
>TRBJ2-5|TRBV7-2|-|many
TGTGCCAGCAGCTTAGCCCCCCCCGGGGAAAGGGAGACCCAGTACTTC
CASSLAPPGERETQYF